The 26 T cell receptor beta chains given below trace back to one sample, sequenced in a study of naive and memory T cell subsets. Four PCR rounds used nested alpha and beta constant region primers plus the SP2 primer. One entry per CDR3 protein results from TCRdb running MiXCR on the UMI-ligation and nested PCR reads. The sample lists about 37,000 distinct CDR3 sequences, more than 9.5% occurring once. Specified treatment: skin biopsy from PPD injection site in Mantoux-positive individual. TCR cDNA received a 3' ligated oligonucleotide that carried a UMI. The sample here was skin, taken from a tuberculin skin test site. These receptors all come from an adult in good health.

This rearrangement joins TRBV7-9 to TRBJ2-7; no firm D call. V was pared by 2 bases and J by 0 bases, with 8 bases between. CDR1 SEHNR and CDR2 FQNEAQ come from the germline V gene (reference sequence). The CDR3 loop spans 14 amino acids. In nucleotides, the CDR3 is TGTGCCAGCAGCTTAATGGCACGCTCCTACGAGCAGTACTTC. It is translated as CASSLMARSYEQYF. The entire variable domain, with the rest obtained from reference TRBV7-9 and TRBJ2-7, is as follows: DTGVSQNPRHKITKRGQNVTFRCDPISEHNRLYWYRQTLGQGPEFLTYFQNEAQLEKSRLLSDRFSAERPKGSFSTLEIQRTEQGDSAMYLCASSLMARSYEQYFGPGTRLTVT.

This clonotype has just a few counts. The chain recombines TRBV5-1 with TRBJ1-4; the match to TRBD1 covers 7 bases. The CDR3 has 14 amino acids. Germline V lookup: CDR1 SGHRS, CDR2 YFSETQ. V shed 4 bases, J shed 10 bases, and the junction held 10 bases outside the gene matches. CDR3 residues: CASSHDRAVGKLFF. DNA of the CDR3: TGCGCCAGCAGCCACGACAGGGCGGTTGGAAAACTGTTTTTT.

In its sample, this clonotype was seen a few times. The chain links TRBV7-2 to TRBJ2-5; 8 bases are shared with TRBD2. V was pared by 5 bases and J by 9 bases, with 20 bases of the junction left unmatched. The germline V gene encodes CDR1 SGHTA and CDR2 FQGNSA. This CDR3 contains 17 residues. The CDR3 DNA is TGTGCCAGCAGCCAAGGGCAAGCGGGAGCCCAAGGTCTCCCCCAGTACTTC. Translated, it gives CASSQGQAGAQGLPQYF.

This clonotype was detected ten times or more. The gene calls are TRBV20-1 and TRBJ2-7; 10 bases are shared with TRBD1. The germline CDR1 and CDR2 sequences are DFQATT and SNEGSKA (reference sequence). With 3 bases clipped from V and 4 bases from J, the junction kept 6 bases outside the gene matches. The CDR3 contains 14 residues. Here the CDR3 DNA reads TGCAGTGCTAGTGCAGGACAGGGGGGTTACGAGCAGTACTTC. Translating it yields CSASAGQGGYEQYF.

The chain carries TRBV6-5 and TRBJ1-1; D perhaps matches TRBD1 (5 bases). Germline V gene sequence: CDR1 MNHEY, CDR2 SVGAGI. V lost 2 bases and J 6 bases, leaving 13 bases between the germline ends. CDR3 length: 14 amino acids. The chain's CDR3 is CASSYAGWGAEAFF. CDR3 nucleotides: TGTGCCAGCAGTTACGCGGGTTGGGGGGCTGAAGCTTTCTTT.

The chain uses TRBV20-1 and TRBJ2-5; D not resolved. CDR3 length equals 13 residues. Trimming removed 6 bases at V and 4 bases at J, with 15 bases between. The V gene's germline CDR1 is DFQATT and CDR2 SNEGSKA (reference sequence). CDR3 region: CSAGPSTAETQYF. The CDR3 region has the DNA TGCAGTGCAGGCCCATCCACCGCAGAGACCCAGTACTTC.

The chain employs TRBV7-3 and TRBJ2-5, with D possibly matching TRBD2 (5 bases). V lost 5 bases to trimming and J lost 8 bases, with 12 bases between them. This CDR3 is 12 amino acids long. Germline V gene sequence: CDR1 SGHTA, CDR2 FQGTGA. The chain's CDR3 is CASSPAGGTQYF. For the CDR3, the DNA is TGTGCCAGCAGCCCTGCTGGAGGAACCCAGTACTTC.

This clonotype came up many times. The gene calls are TRBV9 and TRBJ2-7, with 8 bases lining up with TRBD1. Germline V gene lookup returns CDR1 SGDLS and CDR2 YYNGEE. The J segment lost 5 bases and the V segment lost 2 bases, leaving 9 bases of the junction unmatched. This CDR3 region has 15 residues. DNA of the CDR3: TGTGCCAGCAGCGTTACCGGGACAGGAGCGGACGAGCAGTACTTC. Amino acid sequence: CASSVTGTGADEQYF.

This clonotype occurred a few times. The J gene is TRBJ2-7, the V gene TRBV14; TRBD1 matches 7 bases. After removal of 5 bases from V and 1 base from J, the junction contained 8 bases not matched to a gene. Germline assignment: CDR1 SGHDN and CDR2 FVKESK. The CDR3 covers 15 residues. As DNA, the CDR3 is TGTGCCAGCAGCGATTCGACAGGGATTTCCTACGAGCAGTACTTC. Its protein is CASSDSTGISYEQYF.

This clonotype was observed a few times. The chain is built from TRBV27 and TRBJ1-6; 8 bases map to TRBD1. V lost 2 bases and J lost 7; bases outside the gene matches: 10. The CDR3 sequence is 17 residues long. Per the germline V gene, CDR1 is MNHEY and CDR2 is SMNVEV (reference sequence). CDR3 residues: CASSLIPRGLGNSPLHF. CDR3 in DNA: TGTGCCAGCAGTTTAATCCCCAGGGGGCTAGGGAATTCACCCCTCCACTTT.

This clonotype was seen many times. The chain links TRBV29-1 to TRBJ2-1; D ambiguous. The V gene's germline CDR1 is SQVTM and CDR2 ANQGSEA. Trimming removed 4 bases at V and 1 base at J, with 5 bases between. The CDR3 is made up of 12 amino acids. The CDR3 DNA follows: TGCAGCGTTGTAAGTTCCTACAATGAGCAGTTCTTC. It translates to CSVVSSYNEQFF.

This clonotype occurred many times. The V call is TRBV7-9, the J call TRBJ2-1, with 10 nucleotides matching TRBD2. J was trimmed by 7 bases and V by 1 base; bases with no gene match: 13. The CDR3 length is 18 residues. Germline V gives CDR1 SEHNR, CDR2 FQNEAQ (reference sequence). The CDR3 DNA reads TGTGCCAGCAGCTTAGTGGGACTAGCGACCAGACAAATAAATGAGCAGTTCTTC. Protein: CASSLVGLATRQINEQFF.

This clonotype was seen ten or more times. This chain links TRBV29-1 with TRBJ1-5; 7 nucleotides line up with TRBD1. The V gene's germline CDR1 is SQVTM and CDR2 ANQGSEA. V lost 5 bases and J lost 2; bases outside the gene matches: 9. The CDR3 is 15 amino acids. The CDR3, as DNA: TGCAGCGTTCAGACGACAGGGTTAGGCAATCAGCCCCAGCATTTT. It translates to CSVQTTGLGNQPQHF.

This clonotype was detected ten times or more. V usage is TRBV15 and J usage is TRBJ2-1, with D maybe TRBD1 (5 bases). CDR1 and CDR2 (germline): LNHNV, YYDKDF (reference sequence). V was shortened by 0 bases and J by 5 bases, with 20 bases between the two germline ends. The CDR3 is made up of 18 amino acids. CDR3 protein: CATSRDIIGAISHNEQFF. Written as DNA, the CDR3 is TGTGCCACCAGCAGAGATATTATAGGGGCAATATCCCACAATGAGCAGTTCTTC.

This clonotype was seen only a few times. This chain uses TRBV24-1 with TRBJ2-1; TRBD2 aligns across 8 bases. The CDR3 runs to 16 residues. Germline loops: CDR1 KGHDR, CDR2 SFDVKD. V lost 3 bases to trimming and J lost 7 bases; unmatched junction nucleotides: 10. The CDR3 bases are TGTGCCACCAGTGATCCCGGGAGGGCCCGGGGGAATGAGCAGTTCTTC. Protein product: CATSDPGRARGNEQFF.

The table lists this clonotype with many counts. The genes are TRBV5-1 and TRBJ1-6, with TRBD1 as a possible D gene (5 bases). V was shortened by 4 bases and J by 3 bases, with 11 bases between the two germline ends. The CDR3 consists of 15 residues. Germline loops: CDR1 SGHRS, CDR2 YFSETQ. The CDR3 nucleotides are TGCGCCAGCAGCCGGGACGCCAGCTATAATTCACCCCTCCACTTT. Residues: CASSRDASYNSPLHF.

V is TRBV12-3 or TRBV12-4 and J is TRBJ1-2, with D uncertain. This CDR3 has 13 residues. V lost 5 bases to trimming and J lost 8 bases, with 15 bases between them. This CDR3 reads CASSPPELGGYTF. CDR3 DNA sequence: TGTGCCAGCAGTCCCCCGGAACTGGGGGGCTACACCTTC.

This clonotype was observed a few times. CDR3 region: CSAVTSGIYNEQFF. CDR3 nucleotide sequence: TGCAGTGCTGTTACTAGCGGGATTTACAATGAGCAGTTCTTC. The V call is TRBV20-1, the J call TRBJ2-1; the match to TRBD2 covers 10 bases. CDR3 size: 14 residues. In germline, CDR1 is DFQATT, CDR2 SNEGSKA (reference sequence). The V and J ends lost 5 bases and 4 bases, in that order; junction bases with no gene match: 5.

Only a few counts were recorded for this clonotype. J is TRBJ2-1 and V is TRBV20-1; 10 bases agree with TRBD2. The CDR3 is 17 residues long. The germline V gene has CDR1 DFQATT and CDR2 SNEGSKA (reference sequence). The J segment lost 2 bases and the V segment lost 0 bases, leaving 7 bases of the junction unmatched. The CDR3 sequence: CSARDLSGGGPYNEQFF. CDR3 nucleotides: TGCAGTGCTAGAGATTTGAGCGGGGGGGGTCCCTACAATGAGCAGTTCTTC.

A remark on this clonotype: At one of its ends the junction is not consistent with the germline gene, which may arise from a read error. The chain couples TRBV20-1 to TRBJ2-2; possibly TRBD2 for D (6 bases). The CDR3 sequence is 15 residues long. The V gene's germline CDR1 is DFQATT and CDR2 SNEGSKA (reference sequence). The CDR3, as DNA: TGCAGTGCTAGAGACCCGGGACTTAAAACCGGGGGGCTGTTTTTT. It codes for CSARDPGLKTGGLFF.

This clonotype was detected ten times or more. The chain is built from TRBV29-1 and TRBJ1-3; 11 nucleotides align to TRBD1. V was clipped by 2 bases and J by 3 bases; unmatched bases: 3. This CDR3 has 15 amino acids. CDR1 SQVTM and CDR2 ANQGSEA come from the germline V gene. In DNA form, the CDR3 reads TGCAGCGTTGAACCGGACAGGGGGCTTGGAAACACCATATATTTT. Residues: CSVEPDRGLGNTIYF.

This clonotype was counted many times. This chain joins TRBV20-1 and TRBJ2-3; D is unresolved. CDR3 length: 13 residues. Germline V CDR1 and CDR2: DFQATT, SNEGSKA (reference sequence). V was cut by 5 bases and J by 0 bases, with 9 bases left in between. DNA of the CDR3: TGCAGTGCTTTACACGGAAGCACAGATACGCAGTATTTT. Its protein product is CSALHGSTDTQYF.

There are many counts of this clonotype. The CDR3 DNA reads as TGTGCCAGCACCGTGGACAGCCCTAACTATGGCTACACCTTC. This gives the protein CASTVDSPNYGYTF. J is TRBJ1-2 and V is TRBV12-3 or TRBV12-4; the D gene is possibly TRBD1 (6 bases). Trimming stripped 7 bases from V and 0 bases from J, with 12 bases between. The CDR3 is 14 residues long.

Ten or more counts support this clonotype. This chain links TRBV6-5 with TRBJ1-2; no clear D gene. This CDR3 comprises 13 residues. Germline CDR1 MNHEY, CDR2 SVGAGI. Trimming left V 6 bases short and J 7 bases short, with 15 bases between. The CDR3 coding sequence is TGTGCCAGCAGGTCAACAGAAATGGGTGGCTACACCTTC. This translates into CASRSTEMGGYTF.

This clonotype was detected a few times. This chain uses TRBV5-1 with TRBJ1-4, with 8 bases matching TRBD1. This CDR3 has 15 amino acids. Germline V lookup: CDR1 SGHRS, CDR2 YFSETQ. The ends lost 3 bases at V and 3 bases at J; junction bases unmatched: 4. The CDR3 DNA reads as TGCGCCAGCAGCTGGGGACAGGTTTCTAATGAAAAACTGTTTTTT. Its protein is CASSWGQVSNEKLFF.

The chain has TRBV2 and TRBJ2-5; D possibly uses TRBD1 or TRBD2 (5 bases each). V was shortened by 8 bases and J by 0 bases, with 16 bases between the two germline ends. The length of the CDR3 is 15 residues. Germline CDR1 and CDR2: SNHLY and FYNNEI. The CDR3, as DNA: TGTGCCAGCCTCGGAACCGGGGCCTACCAAGAGACCCAGTACTTC. As protein: CASLGTGAYQETQYF.